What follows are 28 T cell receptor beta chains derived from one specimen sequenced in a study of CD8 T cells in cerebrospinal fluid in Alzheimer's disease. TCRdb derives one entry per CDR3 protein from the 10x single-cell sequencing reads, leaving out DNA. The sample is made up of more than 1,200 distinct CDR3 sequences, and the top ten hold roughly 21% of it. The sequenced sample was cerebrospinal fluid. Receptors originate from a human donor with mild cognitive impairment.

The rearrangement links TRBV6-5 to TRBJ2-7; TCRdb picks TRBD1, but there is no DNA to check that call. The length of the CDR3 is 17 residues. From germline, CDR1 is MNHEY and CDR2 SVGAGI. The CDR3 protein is CASSYSYGTGSSYEQYF.

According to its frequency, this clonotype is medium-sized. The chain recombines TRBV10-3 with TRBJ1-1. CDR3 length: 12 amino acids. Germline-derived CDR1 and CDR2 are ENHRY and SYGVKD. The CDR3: CAIGASGTEAFF.

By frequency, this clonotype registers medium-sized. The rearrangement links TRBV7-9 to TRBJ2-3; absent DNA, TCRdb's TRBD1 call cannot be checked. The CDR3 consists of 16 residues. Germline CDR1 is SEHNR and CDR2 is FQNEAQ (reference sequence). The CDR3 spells CASSYYRGQSTDTQYF. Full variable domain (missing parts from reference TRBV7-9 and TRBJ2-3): DTGVSQNPRHKITKRGQNVTFRCDPISEHNRLYWYRQTLGQGPEFLTYFQNEAQLEKSRLLSDRFSAERPKGSFSTLEIQRTEQGDSAMYLCASSYYRGQSTDTQYFGPGTRLTVL.

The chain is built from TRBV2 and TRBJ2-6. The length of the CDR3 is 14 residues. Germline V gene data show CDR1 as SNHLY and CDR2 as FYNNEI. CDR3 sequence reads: CASKQQAGANVLTF.

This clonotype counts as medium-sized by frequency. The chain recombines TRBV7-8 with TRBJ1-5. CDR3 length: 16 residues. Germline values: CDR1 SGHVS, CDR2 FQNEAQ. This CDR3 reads CASSLRDGRGDQPQHF.

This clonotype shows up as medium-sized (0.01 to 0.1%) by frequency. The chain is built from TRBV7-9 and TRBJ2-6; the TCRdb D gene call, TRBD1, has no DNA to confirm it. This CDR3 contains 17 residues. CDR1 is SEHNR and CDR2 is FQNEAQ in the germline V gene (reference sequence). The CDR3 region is CASSLGTGYSGANVLTF.

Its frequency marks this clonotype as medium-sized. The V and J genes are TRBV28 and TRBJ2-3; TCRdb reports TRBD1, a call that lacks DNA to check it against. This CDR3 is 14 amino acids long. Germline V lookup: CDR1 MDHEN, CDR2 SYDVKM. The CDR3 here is CASTQTGGPDTQYF.

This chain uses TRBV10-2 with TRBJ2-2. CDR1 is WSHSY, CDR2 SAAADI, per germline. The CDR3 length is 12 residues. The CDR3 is CASRVEVGELFF.

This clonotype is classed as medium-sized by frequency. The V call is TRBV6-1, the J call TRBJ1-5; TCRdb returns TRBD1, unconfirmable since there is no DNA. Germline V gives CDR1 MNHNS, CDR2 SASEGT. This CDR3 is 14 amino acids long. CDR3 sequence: CASSATGHNQPQHF.

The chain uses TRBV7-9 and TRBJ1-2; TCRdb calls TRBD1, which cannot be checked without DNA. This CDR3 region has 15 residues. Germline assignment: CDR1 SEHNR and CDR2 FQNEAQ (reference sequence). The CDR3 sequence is CASSRPGTSNYGYTF.

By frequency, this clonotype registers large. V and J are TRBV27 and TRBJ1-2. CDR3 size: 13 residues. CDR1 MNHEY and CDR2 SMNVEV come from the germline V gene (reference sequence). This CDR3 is CASSFRESDGYTF.

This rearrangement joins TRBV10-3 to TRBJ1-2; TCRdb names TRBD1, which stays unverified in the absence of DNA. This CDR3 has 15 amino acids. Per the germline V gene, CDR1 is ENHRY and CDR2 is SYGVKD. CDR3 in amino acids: CAISVSRTGNYGYTF.

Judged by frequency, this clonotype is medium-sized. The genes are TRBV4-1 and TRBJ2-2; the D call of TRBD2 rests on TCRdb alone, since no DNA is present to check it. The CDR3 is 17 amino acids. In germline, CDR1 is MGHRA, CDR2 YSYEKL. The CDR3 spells CASSQDQGRVNTGELFF.

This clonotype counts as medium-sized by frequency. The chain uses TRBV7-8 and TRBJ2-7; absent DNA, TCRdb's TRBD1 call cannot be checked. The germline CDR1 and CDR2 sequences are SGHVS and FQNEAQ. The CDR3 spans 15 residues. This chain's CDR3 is CASSLGHRGPYEQYF.

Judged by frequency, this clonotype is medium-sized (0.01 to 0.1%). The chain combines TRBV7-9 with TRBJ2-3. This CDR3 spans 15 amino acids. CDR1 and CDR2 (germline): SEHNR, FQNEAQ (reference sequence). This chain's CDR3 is CASSLALSGADTQYF.

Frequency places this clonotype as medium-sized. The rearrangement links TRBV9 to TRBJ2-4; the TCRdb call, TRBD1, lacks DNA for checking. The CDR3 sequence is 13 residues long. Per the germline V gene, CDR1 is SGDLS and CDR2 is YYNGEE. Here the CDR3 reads CASGTEGENIQYF. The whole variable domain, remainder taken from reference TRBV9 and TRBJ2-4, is DSGVTQTPKHLITATGQRVTLRCSPRSGDLSVYWYQQSLDQGLQFLIQYYNGEERAKGNILERFSAQQFPDLHSELNLSSLELGDSALYFCASGTEGENIQYFGAGTRLSVL.

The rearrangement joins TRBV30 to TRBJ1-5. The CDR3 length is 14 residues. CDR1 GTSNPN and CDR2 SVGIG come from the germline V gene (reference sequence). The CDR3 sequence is CAWSVFSSNQPQHF.

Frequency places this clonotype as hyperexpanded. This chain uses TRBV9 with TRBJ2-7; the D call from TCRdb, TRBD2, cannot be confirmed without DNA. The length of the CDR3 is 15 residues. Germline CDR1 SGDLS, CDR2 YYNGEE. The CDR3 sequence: CASSVEGTSMYEQYF.

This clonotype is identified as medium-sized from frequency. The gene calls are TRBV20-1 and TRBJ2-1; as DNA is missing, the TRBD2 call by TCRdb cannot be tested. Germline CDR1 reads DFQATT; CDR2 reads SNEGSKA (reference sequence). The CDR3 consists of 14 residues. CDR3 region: CSAPTSGSINEQFF.

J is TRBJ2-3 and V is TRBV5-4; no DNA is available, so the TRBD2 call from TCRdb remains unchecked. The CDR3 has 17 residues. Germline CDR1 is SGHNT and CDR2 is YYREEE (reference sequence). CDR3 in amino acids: CASSFGRGLSFADTQYF. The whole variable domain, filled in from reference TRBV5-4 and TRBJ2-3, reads ETGVTQSPTHLIKTRGQQVTLRCSSQSGHNTVSWYQQALGQGPQFIFQYYREEENGRGNFPPRFSGLQFPNYSSELNVNALELDDSALYLCASSFGRGLSFADTQYFGPGTRLTVL.

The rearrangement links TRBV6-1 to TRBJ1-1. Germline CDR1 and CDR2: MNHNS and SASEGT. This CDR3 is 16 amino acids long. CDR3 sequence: CASSGLSGGVNPEAFF.

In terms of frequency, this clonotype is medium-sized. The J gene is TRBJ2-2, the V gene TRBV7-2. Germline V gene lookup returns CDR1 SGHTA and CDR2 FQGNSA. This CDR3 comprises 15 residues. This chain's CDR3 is CASSFVGFDTGELFF. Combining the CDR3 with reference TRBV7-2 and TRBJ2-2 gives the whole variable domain GAGVSQSPSNKVTEKGKDVELRCDPISGHTALYWYRQSLGQGLEFLIYFQGNSAPDKSGLPSDRFSAERTGGSVSTLTIQRTQQEDSAVYLCASSFVGFDTGELFFGEGSRLTVL.

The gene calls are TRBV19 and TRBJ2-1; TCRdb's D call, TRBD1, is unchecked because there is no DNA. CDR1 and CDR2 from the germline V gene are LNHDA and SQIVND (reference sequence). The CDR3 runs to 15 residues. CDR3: CASTRGRLVDNEQFF. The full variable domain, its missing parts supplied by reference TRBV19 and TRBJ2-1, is DGGITQSPKYLFRKEGQNVTLSCEQNLNHDAMYWYRQDPGQGLRLIYYSQIVNDFQKGDIAEGYSVSREKKESFPLTVTSAQKNPTAFYLCASTRGRLVDNEQFFGPGTRLTVL.

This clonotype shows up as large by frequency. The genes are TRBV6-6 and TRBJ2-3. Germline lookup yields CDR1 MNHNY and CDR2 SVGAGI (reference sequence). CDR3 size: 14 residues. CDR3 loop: CASSPEGHTDTQYF.

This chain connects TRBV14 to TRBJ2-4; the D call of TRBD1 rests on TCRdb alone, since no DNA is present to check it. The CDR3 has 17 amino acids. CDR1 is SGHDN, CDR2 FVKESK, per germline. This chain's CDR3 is CASSPRDGILAKNIQYF.

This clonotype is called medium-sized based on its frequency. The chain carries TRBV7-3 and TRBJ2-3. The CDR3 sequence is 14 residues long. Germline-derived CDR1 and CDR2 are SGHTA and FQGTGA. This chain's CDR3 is CASSLNLNTDTQYF.

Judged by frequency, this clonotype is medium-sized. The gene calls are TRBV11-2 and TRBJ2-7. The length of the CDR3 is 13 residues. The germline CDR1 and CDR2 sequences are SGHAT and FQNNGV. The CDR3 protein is CASSLDLTSGQYF.

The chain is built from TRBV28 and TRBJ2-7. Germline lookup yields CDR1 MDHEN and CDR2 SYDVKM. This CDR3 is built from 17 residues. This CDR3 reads CASSLTVGASGTYEQYF.